This entry lists 20 T cell receptor beta chains sequenced from one sample in a study of blood T cell repertoires in COVID-19. Assay: immunoSEQ multiplex PCR; the TCRdb copy retains only in-frame clones and omits some. The sample carries about 100,000 clones, more than 70% recorded once. The material sequenced was peripheral blood. These receptor sequences come from a human donor in a cohort sampled during active COVID-19.

This chain connects TRBV28 to TRBJ1-1; no clear D gene. There are 12 residues in the CDR3. With 5 bases removed from V and 7 bases from J, the gap between germline ends came to 11 bases. Looked up from germline, CDR1 is MDHEN and CDR2 is SYDVKM. The CDR3 region is CASSGSVFEAFF. Written as DNA, the CDR3 is TGTGCCAGCAGTGGCTCAGTCTTTGAAGCTTTCTTT.

The chain has TRBV11-1 and TRBJ2-7; D gene uncertain. Per the germline V gene, CDR1 is SGHAT and CDR2 is FQDESV (reference sequence). Trimming shortened V by 2 bases and J by 4 bases, and 6 bases separated the two germline ends. The length of the CDR3 is 12 residues. This CDR3 reads CASSLTYYEQYF. In DNA form, the CDR3 reads TGTGCCAGCAGCTTAACCTATTACGAGCAGTACTTC.

The CDR3 DNA sequence: TGCGCCAGCAGCTTGGACAGGGGCCCCTACGAGCAGTACTTC. This codes for CASSLDRGPYEQYF. The V gene is TRBV5-1, the J gene TRBJ2-7; 7 positions match TRBD1. The CDR3 runs to 14 residues. V was pared by 0 bases and J by 2 bases, with 2 bases of the junction left unmatched. Germline V gene data show CDR1 as SGHRS and CDR2 as YFSETQ.

V and J are TRBV29-1 and TRBJ2-1; 9 nucleotides line up with TRBD1. The CDR3 has 13 amino acids. Trimming at V came to 5 bases and at J to 9 bases, leaving 8 bases not matched to a gene. Germline V gene lookup returns CDR1 SQVTM and CDR2 ANQGSEA. CDR3 loop: CSVQDRGGGEQFF. DNA of the CDR3: TGCAGCGTTCAGGACAGGGGAGGAGGTGAGCAGTTCTTC.

The chain couples TRBV7-2 to TRBJ2-7; D is unresolved. V was pared by 6 bases and J by 4 bases, with 13 bases between. The CDR3 has 13 residues. Per germline, CDR1 SGHTA and CDR2 FQGNSA. CDR3 coding DNA: TGTGCCAGCAGGTTCCCAGGATCTTACGAGCAGTACTTC. Translated, it gives CASRFPGSYEQYF.

The gene calls are TRBV9 and TRBJ2-3, with 8 bases matching TRBD1. The ends lost 1 base at V and 0 bases at J; junction bases unmatched: 4. Germline CDR1 SGDLS, CDR2 YYNGEE. The CDR3 is made up of 16 amino acids. The CDR3 DNA reads as TGTGCCAGCAGCGTACGGACAGGGAGTAGCACAGATACGCAGTATTTT. Amino acid sequence: CASSVRTGSSTDTQYF.

This clone was seen a handful of times. The chain uses TRBV28 and TRBJ1-2; a weak D match, TRBD1 (6 bases). Trimming left V 7 bases short and J 4 bases short, with 19 bases between. CDR1 MDHEN and CDR2 SYDVKM come from the germline V gene. CDR3 length: 15 residues. The CDR3 reads CASTGSQGFGYGYTF. As DNA, the CDR3 is TGTGCCAGCACCGGATCACAGGGATTCGGCTATGGCTACACCTTC.

This sequence joins TRBV4-3 and TRBJ1-2; a weak D match, TRBD1 (5 bases). Germline values: CDR1 LGHNA, CDR2 YSLEER. V lost 0 bases and J 4 bases, leaving 21 bases between the germline ends. This CDR3 region has 18 residues. This chain's CDR3 is CASSQDLGSTDVGYGYTF. CDR3 nucleotides: TGCGCCAGCAGCCAAGATTTGGGTTCGACAGATGTTGGCTATGGCTACACCTTC.

The chain employs TRBV5-1 and TRBJ2-1, with D tentatively TRBD1 (6 bases). The CDR3 sequence is 14 residues long. The germline gives CDR1 SGHRS, CDR2 YFSETQ. V lost 7 bases and J lost 4, with 15 bases in between. This chain's CDR3 is CASSTGPLYNEQFF. The CDR3 region has the DNA TGCGCCAGCTCGACAGGACCACTATACAATGAGCAGTTCTTC. Full variable domain (missing parts from reference TRBV5-1 and TRBJ2-1): KAGVTQTPRYLIKTRGQQVTLSCSPISGHRSVSWYQQTPGQGLQFLFEYFSETQRNKGNFPGRFSGRQFSNSRSEMNVSTLELGDSALYLCASSTGPLYNEQFFGPGTRLTVL.

V is TRBV7-9 and J is TRBJ1-5; TRBD1 agrees at 10 bases. The CDR3 has 16 residues. Germline trimming cut 5 bases from V and 2 bases from J; bases unmatched to any gene: 6. The V gene's germline CDR1 is SEHNR and CDR2 FQNEAQ (reference sequence). The CDR3 nucleotides read TGTGCCAGCAGCGTCGGGACAGGGGACGGCAATCAGCCCCAGCATTTT. It specifies CASSVGTGDGNQPQHF. The full variable domain, with the rest looked up from reference TRBV7-9 and TRBJ1-5, is DTGVSQNPRHKITKRGQNVTFRCDPISEHNRLYWYRQTLGQGPEFLTYFQNEAQLEKSRLLSDRFSAERPKGSFSTLEIQRTEQGDSAMYLCASSVGTGDGNQPQHFGDGTRLSIL.

The CDR3 spells CASSNSGSEQFF. CDR3 sequence (DNA): TGTGCCAGCTCAAATAGCGGGAGTGAGCAGTTCTTC. The chain employs TRBV18 and TRBJ2-1, with 9 bases aligning to TRBD2. This CDR3 has 12 amino acids. V shed 5 bases, J shed 9 bases, and the junction held 2 bases outside the gene matches. Germline V gene lookup returns CDR1 KGHSH and CDR2 LQKENI.

This clone has a handful of counts. The chain couples TRBV23-1 to TRBJ2-7, with D maybe TRBD1 (5 bases). TRBV23-1 is an ORF; its function is uncertain. The CDR3 loop spans 14 amino acids. V gave up 8 bases and J gave up 1 base, with 15 bases separating them. CDR3 amino acids: CASGSREESYEQYV. The DNA for the CDR3 is TGCGCCAGCGGATCCAGGGAAGAATCCTACGAGCAGTACGTC.

CDR3: CASSPRGEENIQYF. Here the CDR3 DNA reads TGTGCCAGTAGCCCCCGGGGGGAAGAAAACATTCAGTACTTC. This chain connects TRBV19 to TRBJ2-4; 7 bases align to TRBD2. Germline V gives CDR1 LNHDA, CDR2 SQIVND (reference sequence). CDR3 size: 14 residues. Trimming cost V 6 bases and J 5 bases; bases outside gene matches: 7.

The CDR3 sequence: CASSLQSRLAGVETQYF. Here the CDR3 DNA reads TGTGCCAGCAGCTTACAGTCAAGGCTAGCGGGAGTAGAGACCCAGTACTTC. This chain connects TRBV7-8 to TRBJ2-5; TRBD2 agrees at 10 bases. Germline assignment: CDR1 SGHVS and CDR2 FQNEAQ. V trimming: 2 bases; J trimming: 4 bases; junction bases outside the gene matches: 10. The CDR3 length is 17 residues.

V usage is TRBV7-2 and J usage is TRBJ1-1, with 9 bases aligning to TRBD1. There are 15 residues in the CDR3. The germline gives CDR1 SGHTA, CDR2 FQGNSA. The V segment lost 7 bases and the J segment 5 bases; nucleotides outside the gene matches: 11. The CDR3 loop reads CASINGNRGLTEAFF. CDR3 DNA: TGTGCCAGCATAAACGGAAACAGGGGGCTTACTGAAGCTTTCTTT.

There are a few counts of this clone. The rearrangement joins TRBV19 to TRBJ2-3; 12 positions match TRBD2. The CDR3 is 15 amino acids. V trimming: 7 bases; J trimming: 8 bases; junction bases outside the gene matches: 10. The germline CDR1 and CDR2 sequences are LNHDA and SQIVND (reference sequence). DNA for the CDR3: TGTGCCAGTACCCCCCGGACTAGCGGGAAGGTTACGCAGTATTTT. Translation gives CASTPRTSGKVTQYF.

Comments on this clone: At one boundary the junction diverges from the germline segment, which might be a read error. V is TRBV7-9 and J is TRBJ1-2; D perhaps matches TRBD1 (6 bases). The germline gives CDR1 SEHNR, CDR2 FQNEAQ (reference sequence). This CDR3 spans 13 amino acids. As DNA, the CDR3 is TGTGCCAGCAGCACGGACAGTTTCTATGGCTACATCTTC. Amino acid sequence: CASSTDSFYGYIF.

This chain connects TRBV19 to TRBJ1-4, with D uncertain. CDR1 and CDR2 from the germline V gene are LNHDA and SQIVND (reference sequence). The CDR3 has 12 amino acids. Trimming pared 4 bases from V and 8 bases from J, leaving 8 bases between. The CDR3 DNA reads as TGTGCCAGTAGTAAGATCGGGGAAAAACTGTTTTTT. Translating gives CASSKIGEKLFF.

J is TRBJ2-7 and V is TRBV7-2; 15 nucleotides agree with TRBD2. The CDR3 has 15 residues. Germline CDR1 and CDR2: SGHTA and FQGNSA. The junction had 3 bases not matched to a gene; V was cut back by 3 bases and J by 6 bases. CDR3 residues: CASSLGLAGGSEQYV. The CDR3, as DNA: TGTGCCAGCAGCTTGGGACTAGCGGGAGGATCCGAGCAGTACGTC.

V usage is TRBV19 and J usage is TRBJ1-5; 8 bases fit TRBD1. CDR1 is LNHDA, CDR2 SQIVND, per germline (reference sequence). Trimming took 6 bases from V and 5 from J; bases not matched to a gene: 9. This CDR3 contains 15 residues. CDR3 DNA: TGTGCCAGTAGACTCGGACAGGGAGGGGATCAGCCCCAGCATTTT. Translation: CASRLGQGGDQPQHF. Complete variable domain (other parts from reference TRBV19 and TRBJ1-5): DGGITQSPKYLFRKEGQNVTLSCEQNLNHDAMYWYRQDPGQGLRLIYYSQIVNDFQKGDIAEGYSVSREKKESFPLTVTSAQKNPTAFYLCASRLGQGGDQPQHFGDGTRLSIL.